This TCR beta chain was captured by sequencing in a study of identical twins. Study-level results: Insertion counts were lower in abundant cord blood beta clonotypes, a trend that memory repertoires did not show.

From the 5' RACE reads, TCRdb called clonotypes with MiXCR, one entry per CDR3 protein. The data show hundreds of thousands of distinct CDR3 sequences, around 8.1% seen once. Details on this clonotype: Its antigen is not known.

CDR3 length equals 14 residues. Germline V CDR1 and CDR2: ENHRY, SYGVKD. The junction had 3 bases not matched to a gene; V was cut back by 5 bases and J by 2 bases. The same sample was also studied in work on yellow fever vaccine responses in identical twins. Per that study: Twin vaccine T cell responses reportedly seemed partly convergent, partly personalized.

The material sequenced was memory (CD45RO+) T cells sorted from blood. V usage is TRBV10-3 and J usage is TRBJ2-3; TRBD2 matches 8 bases. This receptor was identified in a woman aged 18-35 years in good health. CDR3 residues: CAISRAGDTDTQYF. The CDR3 DNA reads as TGTGCCATCAGTAGAGCGGGGGACACAGATACGCAGTATTTT.